One T cell receptor (beta chain) is described in this entry. The antigen this receptor binds is unknown. No much larger clone exists at a distance of one base, and base qualities are not known. This sample is drawn from a study of cytomegalovirus exposure and HLA in healthy donors (dated by TCRdb to about 2017). As for the study more broadly: An earlier analysis of approximately 600 of the donors reported about 290 Gb of sequence data and some 100 million unique TCR beta sequences from about 179 million T cells. Of the roughly 410 genotyped donors, 80% to 90% were placed in the genetic ancestry cluster associated with self-reported Caucasian donors. All discovery cohort repertoires had been generated on a single sequencing platform. Roughly five DR-DQ haplotypes were handled as single units for association and clustering, since linkage in the cohort was strong. Approximately 310 gigabases of sequencing data and about 92 million unique TCR sequences made up an early release that covered approximately 700 HLA-typed donors. An earlier analysis of around 580 of the donors used high-throughput TCR beta sequencing to judge whether each TCR beta V gene segment behaved as functional or pseudogenic. Rather than using new phenotypic data, the later analysis identified candidate immune exposures from TCR beta sequences and from how often those sequences occurred across donors. In a later analysis, previously published TCR beta repertoires from about 670 donors were re-analyzed and high-resolution HLA genotyping was added so that TCR occurrence patterns could be studied. In a later genetic analysis, genome-wide SNP genotypes for about 60% of the 666 donors were used, and that subset was treated as a discovery cohort. Donor age, sex, ethnicity and CMV serostatus were compiled alongside the repertoire data. Both class I and class II loci were covered by HLA typing, at four-digit resolution. Among 398 genotyped donors of the cohort, an average of approximately 240,000 unique TCR beta nucleotide sequences were sequenced per donor, 15% to 20% of them non-productive. A separate validation cohort of more than 100 different subjects was used in addition to the 666-subject first cohort. To predict cytomegalovirus infection status, the study brought together high-throughput TCR immunosequencing, statistical association of individual TCRs with disease status, and machine learning. The T cell repertoires of around 670 subjects were profiled by immunosequencing and related to cytomegalovirus serostatus. The study was designed to test whether signatures of past pathogen exposure could be identified by cataloging public T cell receptors. The number of donors typed differed by locus, with roughly 620-630 for A, B, C, DRB1 and DQB1, approximately 500 for DQA1, 606 for DPA1, and around 430 for DPB1. The research as a whole found: A cluster of highly shared sequence variants was judged likely to represent a technical artifact of the sequencing pipeline. Most TCR sequences were observed very rarely across donors, whereas some public TCRs were present in many individuals. An association between a missense DCLRE1C variant and V-gene and J-gene trimming of TCR beta chains was found in a later genetic analysis and replicated in an independent cohort. Correlated functional status among segregating V segments might be attributable to linkage disequilibrium, but an unknown experimental factor could not be ruled out. Some IMGT-functional V segments, including TRBV6-2 and TRBV6-3, could not be told apart with the 87-base-pair reads, so those segments were excluded. For the cohort, immune exposure information was limited to CMV serostatus. Because counts were too low, 15 to 20 rarely observed V segments, including chromosome 9 orphons, were excluded from the earlier analysis of several hundred of the donors. The authors suggested that the approach could potentially be generalized to other disease states and immunological phenotypes. When HLA alleles, especially DR and DQ, strongly co-occurred, TCR associations were difficult to assign to individual alleles. In an earlier analysis of some 500 of the donors, most TCR beta V segments were observed in productive rearrangements about 87% or about 30% of the time, broadly matching IMGT annotations. Most CMV-associated TCR beta chains appeared to be HLA-restricted in a later analysis, and the HLA associations seemed to be driven largely by CMV exposure. A further reported finding was that TCR beta sequences accurately predicted the HLA-A and HLA-B alleles for most subjects in the first cohort. A later analysis found that TCR association rates varied across HLA loci, with DRB1 alleles showing the most associated TCRs and HLA-C alleles the fewest. A total of 150 or so TCR beta chains were listed by the study as associated with cytomegalovirus. Only TCR beta chains were sequenced in this cohort, and the absence of alpha or paired-chain data limited detectable features. Sequencing depth was assumed to be roughly uniform across donors in the presence/absence analyses, though that assumption may not hold. A later analysis associated approximately 17,000 TCR beta sequences with specific HLA alleles at a false discovery rate of 0.05. A later analysis found that HLA-associated TCR beta chains were more clonally expanded and had lower generation probabilities than equally common non-associated chains. Because some donors lacked HLA typing at each locus, the association tests relied only on the typed subset. In vitro tests confirmed that three of the cytomegalovirus-associated TCR beta chains recognize cytomegalovirus antigens. The classifier was reported to diagnose cytomegalovirus status with high specificity and sensitivity in both the original and validation cohorts. A later genetic analysis reported fewer N-insertions in productive TCRs among donors in an Asian-associated ancestry cluster than the roughly 650-donor mean. Several of the top co-occurrence clusters appeared to be linked to parvovirus B19, influenza, CMV and Epstein-Barr virus, according to a later analysis.

The cohort comprised 670 or so healthy bone marrow donors. At the time of sampling, every cohort member was nominally healthy, though immune exposures that went unrecorded were likely present. The donor tested CMV seronegative, placing the donor among the roughly 350 seronegative members of the cohort. A peripheral blood sample was collected from each donor, and TCR beta sequencing was performed on peripheral blood mononuclear cells. The Qiagen DNeasy Blood Extraction Kit was used to extract genomic DNA from the blood cell samples. Library creation used the immunoSEQ multiplex PCR assay. For the multiplex PCR, a mixture combining 60 forward primers for TCR Vbeta segments and 13 reverse primers for TCR Jbeta segments was used. Amplification of the CDR3 region of rearranged TCR beta genes was performed with a multiplex PCR assay on genomic DNA. On the Illumina HiSeq System, the amplified TCR beta libraries were sequenced as 87-base-pair reads. The source study handled its data this way. Across the 700 or so repertoires, a later analysis counted some 80 million unique TCR beta chains, around 11 million of which were shared by at least two donors. To remove PCR and sequencing errors, raw reads were error-corrected and collapsed into unique sequences using a nearest-neighbor algorithm that merged closely related sequences. Alignment of CDR3 sequences to IMGT reference sequences was used to assign V, D and J gene segments. Each retained sequence needed at least a six-nucleotide match to both a V gene segment and a J gene segment. A rearrangement counted as productive if the CDR3 had no stop codons and remained in frame with V and J, and every other rearrangement counted as non-productive. Following IMGT convention, CDR3 was defined as the stretch from the second conserved V-encoded cysteine to the conserved J-encoded phenylalanine. The earlier analysis of about 610 of the donors excluded any sequence lacking an unambiguous match to a single V gene segment. In an earlier analysis of approximately 560 of the donors, a V segment was called functional when productive rearrangements were above 56.7%, and segregating when the standard deviation between donors exceeded 5%. A statistical classification framework was developed to diagnose cytomegalovirus status using the catalog of TCR beta chain sequences. In a later analysis, TCR nucleotide sequences were compared against IMGT/GENE-DB human TR gene sequences so that V and J genes could be assigned. The TCRdist pipeline was used in a later analysis to assign CDR3 sequences and most-parsimonious VDJ recombination scenarios. A later analysis defined each TCR beta chain by its CDR3 amino acid sequence plus V-gene family, and excluded reads lacking a unique V-gene family. As a way to deal with suspected cross-contamination and a sequencing artifact, a later analysis dropped hundreds of nucleotide sequences that were highly shared and had low generation probability. A later analysis calculated a clonal expansion index for each public chain from normalized within-repertoire ranks of inferred template counts. Generation probabilities in a later analysis came from a VDJ recombination model fitted to out-of-frame rearrangements, and those results were checked against IGoR. In a later analysis, hypergeometric tests were used to score TCR-TCR, TCR-HLA and TCR-CMV co-occurrence, with a repertoire-size bias correction applied to TCR pairs. To estimate false discovery rates, a later analysis permuted the HLA or CMV assignments 20 times. A later analysis grouped co-occurring TCRs with DBSCAN, adding TCRdist sequence similarity when clustering within HLA-allele-positive subsets. Repertoires with fewer than 30,000 or more than 120,000 public chains were left out of co-occurrence clustering, as were four to six repertoires with anomalous nucleotide sharing. Held by TCRdb, this immuneACCESS table contains in-frame sequences only and omits some clones. Under half of the omission traces to an unresolved V gene where checked; the cause of the rest is unknown. For V, J and clone size, that table is used; D and trimming come from the DNA. This sample is represented by under 200,000 clones; 60% to 85% of them were singletons. Jointly, the top ten make up 4.5% to 6% of the sample.

CDR1 LNHDA and CDR2 SQIVND were looked up in the germline V gene (reference sequence). The CDR3 contains 13 residues, cysteine and phenylalanine counted. Only the CDR3 portion is preserved as DNA: 39 bases, with reading frame beginning at the first base. Relative to germline, V is missing 3 bases and J is missing 9 bases, with 7 bases of the junction outside any gene match. Sequencing was performed on PBMCs. The chain was built from TRBV19 and TRBJ1-2; TRBD1 fits 7 bases in the junction. The TCR sequence derives from a man between 40 and 49 years old in good health and CMV-seronegative. The CDR3 here reads CASSMGQWGSYTF. Here is the DNA: TGTGCCAGTAGTATGGGACAGTGGGGTAGCTACACCTTC.